The 16 T cell receptor beta chains below all came from one sample that was sequenced in a study of CD8+ T cells in alopecia areata. As for treatment: oral pan-JAK inhibitor, 5-10 mg twice daily. Reverse transcribed after extraction, RNA yielded cDNA as the sequencing template. TCRdb's copy holds only in-frame clones and misses some; the assay was immunoSEQ multiplex PCR. The profile shows more than 90,000 clones, under 60% of them singletons. This sample comprised CD8+ T cells sorted from blood, obtained at week 24, from a patient treated with tofacitinib. These receptors were collected from a human donor with alopecia areata.

This clone was counted between two and nine times. CDR3 protein: CASSWGFGGLNTEAFF. As DNA, the CDR3 is TGTGCCAGTAGTTGGGGATTTGGGGGCTTGAACACTGAAGCTTTCTTT. The chain recombines TRBV19 with TRBJ1-1, with a tentative D call TRBD1 (6 bases). This CDR3 region has 16 residues. The V gene's germline CDR1 is LNHDA and CDR2 SQIVND (reference sequence). V was shortened by 5 bases and J by 0 bases, with 16 bases between the two germline ends.

The chain combines TRBV5-1 with TRBJ1-1, with D possibly matching TRBD1 (6 bases). CDR3 length: 15 residues. Germline CDR1 is SGHRS and CDR2 is YFSETQ. With 4 bases removed from V and 4 bases from J, the gap between germline ends came to 17 bases. Written as DNA, the CDR3 is TGCGCCAGCAGCGACAGTGGGGGGGCGGTCACTGAAGCTTTCTTT. Its translation is CASSDSGGAVTEAFF.

The chain carries TRBV10-3 and TRBJ2-5, with D possibly called TRBD1 or TRBD2 (6 bases each). The germline V gene encodes CDR1 ENHRY and CDR2 SYGVKD. Trimming cost V 11 bases and J 5 bases, with 15 bases left between them. CDR3 length equals 12 residues. The CDR3 is CAAMGGGETQYF. Written as DNA, the CDR3 is TGTGCCGCCATGGGGGGCGGGGAGACCCAGTACTTC.

The gene calls are TRBV9 and TRBJ2-3, with 13 nucleotides matching TRBD2. CDR3 length: 17 amino acids. The trim removed 4 bases at V and 6 bases at J, leaving 11 bases unmatched. The germline V gene encodes CDR1 SGDLS and CDR2 YYNGEE. CDR3 bases: TGTGCCAGCAGCCCCGGACTAGCGGGGGATCATTGGGATACGCAGTATTTT. Translating it yields CASSPGLAGDHWDTQYF.

The chain combines TRBV4-1 with TRBJ1-2; D is possibly TRBD1 (5 bases). Looked up from germline, CDR1 is MGHRA and CDR2 is YSYEKL. This CDR3 is 16 amino acids long. V lost 1 base, J lost 4 bases, and 16 bases lay in between. The CDR3 reads CASSQGIRGLIYGYTF. For the CDR3, the DNA is TGCGCCAGCAGCCAAGGGATAAGGGGACTGATCTATGGCTACACCTTC.

The chain recombines TRBV11-1 with TRBJ2-7, with D possibly TRBD1 on 5 matching bases. This CDR3 is 12 amino acids long. The V gene lost 5 bases and the J gene lost 7 bases, with 12 bases spanning the gap. CDR1 and CDR2 (germline): SGHAT, FQDESV (reference sequence). The CDR3 region has the DNA TGTGCCAGCAGCCCAATGGGGCGGGAGCAGTACTTC. Its protein product is CASSPMGREQYF.

The chain recombines TRBV13 with TRBJ2-3, with 11 bases matching TRBD2. CDR1 PRHDT and CDR2 FYEKMQ come from the germline V gene (reference sequence). The CDR3 extends over 16 amino acids. V shed 4 bases and J 2 bases; nucleotides not matched to a gene: 5. CDR3 residues: CASSYRLAGTTDTQYF. CDR3 sequence (DNA): TGTGCCAGCAGCTATCGACTAGCGGGGACCACAGATACGCAGTATTTT.

This clone came up once. The V gene is TRBV27, the J gene TRBJ2-2; no clear D. Germline V lookup: CDR1 MNHEY, CDR2 SMNVEV (reference sequence). The CDR3 sequence is 15 residues long. The V and J ends lost 1 base and 2 bases respectively, with 8 bases between them. CDR3 in DNA: TGTGCCAGCAGTTTATGGCAGAGCAACACCGGGGAGCTGTTTTTT. This sequence encodes CASSLWQSNTGELFF.

CDR3 amino acids: CASSESGGAHEQYF. CDR3 bases: TGTGCCAGCAGTGAATCCGGGGGGGCCCACGAGCAGTACTTC. V and J are TRBV25-1 and TRBJ2-7, with 8 bases fitting TRBD2. This CDR3 has 14 amino acids. Germline CDR1 MGHDK, CDR2 SYGVNS. Losses at the gene ends were 1 base for V and 5 bases for J; bases not matched to a gene: 4.

The chain couples TRBV29-1 to TRBJ1-4; a weak D match, TRBD1 (6 bases). This CDR3 has 14 residues. V was cut by 4 bases and J by 6 bases, with 15 bases left in between. Germline values: CDR1 SQVTM, CDR2 ANQGSEA. In DNA form, the CDR3 reads TGCAGCGTTGTATTCCGGAACAGGGATGAAAAACTGTTTTTT. As protein: CSVVFRNRDEKLFF.

This clone was picked up a small number of times. The CDR3 sequence is CASSYIWGTYNEQFF. In DNA, the CDR3 is TGTGCCAGCAGTTACATCTGGGGGACCTACAATGAGCAGTTCTTC. The V and J genes are TRBV6-5 and TRBJ2-1; D possibly matches TRBD1 or TRBD2 (5 bases each). The CDR3 is 15 residues long. CDR1 is MNHEY and CDR2 is SVGAGI in the germline V gene. V was clipped by 2 bases and J by 2 bases, with 10 bases between them.

The rearrangement joins TRBV6-5 to TRBJ2-3, with TRBD1 matching over 7 bases. The V and J ends lost 4 bases and 4 bases, in that order; junction bases with no gene match: 2. The CDR3 consists of 13 residues. Germline V CDR1 and CDR2: MNHEY, SVGAGI. The CDR3 spells CASSWQGADTQYF. The CDR3 region has the DNA TGTGCCAGCAGTTGGCAGGGGGCAGATACGCAGTATTTT.

The chain is built from TRBV5-7 and TRBJ1-5; maybe TRBD1 (5 bases). TRBV5-7 qualifies as an ORF whose function is uncertain. The CDR3 spans 16 residues. Trimming took off 3 bases at V and 2 bases at J, with 15 bases between the two ends. The CDR3 loop reads CASSSRGGRCNQPQHF. The CDR3 coding sequence is TGTGCCAGCAGCTCTAGGGGAGGAAGGTGCAATCAGCCCCAGCATTTT.

The CDR3 loop reads CASSPFPGGKDQETQYF. The CDR3, as DNA: TGTGCCAGCAGTCCTTTTCCCGGGGGGAAGGATCAAGAGACCCAGTACTTC. This chain uses TRBV9 with TRBJ2-5, with 7 bases lining up with TRBD2. Trimming removed 5 bases from V and 2 bases from J; junction bases left unmatched: 15. The CDR3 covers 17 residues. The germline V gene has CDR1 SGDLS and CDR2 YYNGEE.

This clone was observed a handful of times. The chain joins TRBV11-1 to TRBJ2-7; D uncertain. From germline, CDR1 is SGHAT and CDR2 FQDESV (reference sequence). The ends were cut back, 2 bases at V and 2 bases at J, with 10 bases in the middle. The CDR3 has 14 residues. CDR3 in DNA: TGTGCCAGCAGCTTACTTATGGAAGCCTACGAGCAGTACTTC. It codes for CASSLLMEAYEQYF.

This chain connects TRBV7-9 to TRBJ2-7; either TRBD1 or TRBD2 may fit D (5 bases each). Germline CDR1 is SEHNR and CDR2 is FQNEAQ (reference sequence). This CDR3 has 14 residues. V lost 4 bases, J lost 0 bases, and 10 bases lay in between. CDR3 nucleotide sequence: TGTGCCAGCAGCTCCCGGGACCGCTCCTACGAGCAGTACTTC. Protein sequence: CASSSRDRSYEQYF.